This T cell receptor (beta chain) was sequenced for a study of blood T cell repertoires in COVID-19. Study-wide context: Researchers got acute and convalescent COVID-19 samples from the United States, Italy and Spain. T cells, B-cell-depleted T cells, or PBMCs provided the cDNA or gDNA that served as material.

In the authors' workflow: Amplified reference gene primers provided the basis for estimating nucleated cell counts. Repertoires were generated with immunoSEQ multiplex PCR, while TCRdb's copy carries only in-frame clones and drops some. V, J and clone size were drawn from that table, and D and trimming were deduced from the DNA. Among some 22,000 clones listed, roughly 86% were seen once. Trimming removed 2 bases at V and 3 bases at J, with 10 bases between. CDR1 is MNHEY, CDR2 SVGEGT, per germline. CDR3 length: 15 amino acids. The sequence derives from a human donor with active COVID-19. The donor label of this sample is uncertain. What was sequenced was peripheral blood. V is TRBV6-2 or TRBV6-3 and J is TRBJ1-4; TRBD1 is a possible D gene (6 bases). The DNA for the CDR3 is TGTGCCAGCAGTTACCTGGGGGCCGCTAATGAAAAACTGTTTTTT. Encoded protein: CASSYLGAANEKLFF.